The 22 T cell receptor beta chains given below trace back to one sample, sequenced in a study of T cells after posttransplantation cyclophosphamide. Treatment was busulfan-fludarabine conditioning, a marrow graft, and cyclophosphamide on days +3 and +4. Clones were read by immunoSEQ multiplex PCR, and TCRdb kept only the in-frame ones, dropping some. Listed for the sample are around 13,000 clones, none seen a single time. The input for sequencing was PBMCs, taken after allogeneic stem cell transplant with posttransplant cyclophosphamide. These receptors all stem from a female patient aged 40 to 50 who received an allogeneic stem cell transplant from an unrelated donor, was CMV-positive, and had acute GVHD only. Some of the T cells may derive from the graft donor.

This clone was observed many times. The CDR3 bases are TGCGCCAGCAGCTCCGGGACTAGCCCCACAGATACGCAGTATTTT. As protein: CASSSGTSPTDTQYF. The chain recombines TRBV5-1 with TRBJ2-3; 9 bases are shared with TRBD2. The V segment lost 3 bases and the J segment 2 bases; nucleotides outside the gene matches: 4. This CDR3 region has 15 residues. CDR1 and CDR2 (germline): SGHRS, YFSETQ.

This clone was observed at least ten times. The chain is built from TRBV6-1 and TRBJ2-5; no reliable D call. Deletions cut 3 bases from V and 7 bases from J, with 15 bases between. This CDR3 has 14 residues. Per germline, CDR1 MNHNS and CDR2 SASEGT. The CDR3 DNA reads as TGTGCCAGCAGTGAGATTCCCGAGGTGGGGACCCAGTACTTC. This sequence encodes CASSEIPEVGTQYF.

The chain couples TRBV2 to TRBJ2-1, with D uncertain. The CDR3 length is 11 residues. The germline V gene encodes CDR1 SNHLY and CDR2 FYNNEI. V lost 6 bases and J lost 9, with 9 bases in between. The CDR3 is CASRDFFEQFF. The CDR3 DNA reads TGTGCCAGCAGAGACTTTTTTGAGCAGTTCTTC.

Only a few counts were recorded for this clone. The chain has TRBV4-3 and TRBJ2-1; the D is unclear. The CDR3 has 16 amino acids. The germline V and J ends were trimmed by 0 bases and 0 bases, with 9 bases remaining between them. Germline CDR1 LGHNA, CDR2 YSLEER. CDR3: CASSQDYSFSYNEQFF. CDR3 coding DNA: TGCGCCAGCAGCCAAGATTACTCTTTCTCCTACAATGAGCAGTTCTTC.

In its sample, this clone was seen many times. This chain joins TRBV13 and TRBJ2-3, with D perhaps TRBD2 (5 bases). V was shortened by 4 bases and J by 3 bases, with 8 bases between the two germline ends. The CDR3 runs 13 residues. The germline V gene encodes CDR1 PRHDT and CDR2 FYEKMQ (reference sequence). This CDR3 is CASSWTGTDTQYF. The CDR3 DNA reads TGTGCCAGCAGCTGGACTGGGACAGATACGCAGTATTTT.

This clone came up many times. The gene calls are TRBV5-6 and TRBJ1-3; D remains ambiguous. Germline V CDR1 and CDR2: SGHDT, YYEEEE. V was clipped by 1 base and J by 0 bases, with 8 bases between them. This CDR3 has 15 residues. The CDR3 region is CASSLLGPSGNTIYF. In nucleotides, the CDR3 is TGTGCCAGCAGCTTGCTGGGCCCCTCTGGAAACACCATATATTTT.

There are many counts of this clone. The chain uses TRBV30 and TRBJ2-7, with 8 positions matching TRBD1. This CDR3 is 15 amino acids long. The V and J ends lost 0 bases and 3 bases, in that order; junction bases with no gene match: 7. Germline V CDR1 and CDR2: GTSNPN, SVGIG (reference sequence). For the CDR3, the DNA is TGTGCCTGGAGTGTAGGACAGGGCGTCCTCTACGAGCAGTACTTC. This sequence encodes CAWSVGQGVLYEQYF.

This clone occurred many times. The chain recombines TRBV27 with TRBJ2-1, with 12 nucleotides matching TRBD2. The CDR3 has 16 residues. Germline loops: CDR1 MNHEY, CDR2 SMNVEV (reference sequence). V lost 6 bases and J lost 9; bases outside the gene matches: 12. The CDR3 DNA reads as TGTGCCAGCAGCCCTCGGACTAGCGGGACAGGAAGTGAGCAGTTCTTC. This encodes CASSPRTSGTGSEQFF.

At least ten counts were recorded for this clone. As DNA, the CDR3 is TGTGCCATCAGTGCCCTCGGGAGCAATGAGCAGTTCTTC. This codes for CAISALGSNEQFF. The chain carries TRBV10-3 and TRBJ2-1; possible D gene TRBD2, 6 bases. CDR3 size: 13 residues. The germline V gene encodes CDR1 ENHRY and CDR2 SYGVKD. Trimming took 4 bases from V and 6 from J, leaving 10 bases between them.

This clone was counted at least ten times. The chain employs TRBV10-3 and TRBJ2-3; unclear D gene. The germline gives CDR1 ENHRY, CDR2 SYGVKD. V lost 2 bases and J 1 base, leaving 10 bases between the germline ends. This CDR3 comprises 15 residues. CDR3 sequence (DNA): TGTGCCATCAGTGAGCCGGTTCTCGGCACAGATACGCAGTATTTT. Residues: CAISEPVLGTDTQYF.

J is TRBJ2-7 and V is TRBV20-1; D is unresolved. Germline V CDR1 and CDR2: DFQATT, SNEGSKA (reference sequence). The CDR3 length is 11 residues. V lost 6 bases to trimming and J lost 2 bases, with 8 bases between them. CDR3 residues: CSARSPYEQYF. The CDR3 nucleotides are TGCAGTGCCCGGAGCCCCTACGAGCAGTACTTC.

V gene TRBV7-8 combines with J gene TRBJ2-5; 16 nucleotides line up with TRBD2. Looked up from germline, CDR1 is SGHVS and CDR2 is FQNEAQ. Unmatched junction bases numbered 9, after V lost 4 bases and J lost 4 bases. The CDR3 is 18 amino acids. The CDR3 DNA reads as TGTGCCAGCAGCTGGGGACTAGCGGGGGGGTGGGTAAGAGAGACCCAGTACTTC. Translation gives CASSWGLAGGWVRETQYF. The complete variable domain, with remaining parts taken from reference TRBV7-8 and TRBJ2-5, reads GAGVSQSPRYKVAKRGQDVALRCDPISGHVSLFWYQQALGQGPEFLTYFQNEAQLDKSGLPSDRFFAERPEGSVSTLKIQRTQQEDSAVYLCASSWGLAGGWVRETQYFGPGTRLLVL.

In its sample, this clone was seen a few times. The junction shows a germline mismatch at one end, possibly a read error. The CDR3 reads CASRLGSGGGTDTQYF. The CDR3 region has the DNA TGTGCCAGCAGGTTAGGAAGCGGGGGGGGGACAGATACGCAGTATTTT. The chain combines TRBV7-9 with TRBJ2-3; TRBD2 aligns across 10 bases. The CDR3 runs to 16 residues. Germline CDR1 SEHNR, CDR2 FQNEAQ (reference sequence).

Ten or more counts support this clone. This rearrangement joins TRBV2 to TRBJ1-4, with D perhaps matching TRBD1 (5 bases). Trimming took 6 bases from V and 0 from J, leaving 11 bases between them. The CDR3 sequence is 15 residues long. Germline values: CDR1 SNHLY, CDR2 FYNNEI. DNA for the CDR3: TGTGCCAGCAGCGCGACAGACCCAACTAATGAAAAACTGTTTTTT. This gives the protein CASSATDPTNEKLFF.

The chain links TRBV25-1 to TRBJ2-1, with 7 positions matching TRBD1. Germline CDR1 and CDR2: MGHDK and SYGVNS. The trim removed 5 bases at V and 6 bases at J, leaving 7 bases unmatched. The CDR3 contains 14 residues. The CDR3, as DNA: TGTGCCAGCAGTTGGCCGGGACAGACCAATGAGCAGTTCTTC. Its protein is CASSWPGQTNEQFF.

The J gene is TRBJ2-2, the V gene TRBV11-2; perhaps TRBD2 as D (6 bases). Per the germline V gene, CDR1 is SGHAT and CDR2 is FQNNGV. With 0 bases removed from V and 5 bases from J, the gap between germline ends came to 16 bases. The CDR3 is 17 amino acids. The CDR3 reads CASSLDRDFPGTGELFF. CDR3 in DNA: TGTGCCAGCAGCTTAGATAGGGACTTCCCGGGGACCGGGGAGCTGTTTTTT.

This clone was seen at least ten times. V is TRBV9 and J is TRBJ1-1; D is unclear. The CDR3 totals 16 residues. Trimming cost V 4 bases and J 1 base, with 17 bases left between them. Germline CDR1 and CDR2: SGDLS and YYNGEE. CDR3 sequence (DNA): TGTGCCAGCAGCCCGAACCCGCTGGGCCCGAACACTGAAGCTTTCTTT. It codes for CASSPNPLGPNTEAFF.

The sample holds many counts of this clone. The CDR3 loop reads CASGQRGVTYEQYF. CDR3 in DNA: TGTGCCAGCGGGCAGCGGGGGGTAACCTACGAGCAGTACTTC. This sequence joins TRBV28 and TRBJ2-7; TRBD2 matches at 9 bases. J lost 2 bases, V lost 8 bases, and 7 bases had no gene match. The CDR3 is 14 residues long. The germline gives CDR1 MDHEN, CDR2 SYDVKM.

The table lists this clone with many counts. This sequence joins TRBV7-2 and TRBJ2-2; D is uncertain. V shed 5 bases and J shed 0 bases, with 16 bases lying between them. Germline V CDR1 and CDR2: SGHTA, FQGNSA. This CDR3 spans 17 amino acids. CDR3 residues: CASSPSPTDANTGELFF. DNA for the CDR3: TGTGCCAGCAGCCCTTCCCCCACAGACGCGAACACCGGGGAGCTGTTTTTT.

This clone appeared many times. The chain has TRBV4-2 and TRBJ2-7; 11 nucleotides line up with TRBD1. Germline V gives CDR1 LGHNA, CDR2 YNFKEQ. V lost 1 base to trimming and J lost 2 bases; unmatched junction nucleotides: 1. This CDR3 region has 15 residues. The CDR3 loop is CASSQGTGGPYEQYF. Written as DNA, the CDR3 is TGTGCCAGCAGCCAAGGGACAGGGGGCCCCTACGAGCAGTACTTC.

This clone was detected only a few times. V gene TRBV5-1 combines with J gene TRBJ2-5; 7 positions agree with TRBD1. J gave up 4 bases and V 4 bases, and 10 bases lay outside the gene matches. The CDR3 is 15 amino acids. From germline, CDR1 is SGHRS and CDR2 YFSETQ. The CDR3 bases are TGCGCCAGCAGCCCGCTGACAGGGCGAGGAGAGACCCAGTACTTC. This translates into CASSPLTGRGETQYF.

This clone was counted many times. The chain carries TRBV7-3 and TRBJ2-2; 8 nucleotides match TRBD1. Losses at the gene ends were 6 bases for V and 4 bases for J; bases not matched to a gene: 1. Germline V lookup: CDR1 SGHTA, CDR2 FQGTGA. The CDR3 has 13 amino acids. The CDR3 reads CASSTGGTGELFF. CDR3 nucleotide sequence: TGTGCCAGCAGTACAGGGGGCACCGGGGAGCTGTTTTTT.